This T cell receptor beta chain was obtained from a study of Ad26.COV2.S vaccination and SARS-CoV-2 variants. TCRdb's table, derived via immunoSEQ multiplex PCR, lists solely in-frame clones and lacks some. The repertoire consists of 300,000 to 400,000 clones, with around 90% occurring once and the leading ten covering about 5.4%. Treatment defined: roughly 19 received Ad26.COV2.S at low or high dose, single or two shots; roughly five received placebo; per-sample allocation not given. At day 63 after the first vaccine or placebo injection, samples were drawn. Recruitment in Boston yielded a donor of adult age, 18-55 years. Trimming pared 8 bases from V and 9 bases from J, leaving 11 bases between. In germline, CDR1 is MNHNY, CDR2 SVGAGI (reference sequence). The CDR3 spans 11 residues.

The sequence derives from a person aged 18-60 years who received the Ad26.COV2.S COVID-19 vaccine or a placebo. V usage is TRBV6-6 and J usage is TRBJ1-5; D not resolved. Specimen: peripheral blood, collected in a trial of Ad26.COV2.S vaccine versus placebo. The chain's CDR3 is CASGRKGPQHF. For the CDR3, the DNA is TGTGCCAGCGGGAGGAAGGGGCCCCAGCATTTT.